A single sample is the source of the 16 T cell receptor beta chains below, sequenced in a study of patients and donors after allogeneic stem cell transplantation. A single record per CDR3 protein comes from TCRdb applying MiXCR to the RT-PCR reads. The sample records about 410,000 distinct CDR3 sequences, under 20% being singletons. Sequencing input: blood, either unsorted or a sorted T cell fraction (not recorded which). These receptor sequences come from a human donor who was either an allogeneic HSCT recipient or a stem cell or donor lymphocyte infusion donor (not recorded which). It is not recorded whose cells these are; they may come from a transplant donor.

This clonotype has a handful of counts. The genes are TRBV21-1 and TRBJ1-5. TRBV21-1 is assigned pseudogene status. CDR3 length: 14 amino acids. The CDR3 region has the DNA TGTGCCAGCAGCAAAGGCGGAAATAATCAGCCCCAGCATTTT. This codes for CASSKGGNNQPQHF.

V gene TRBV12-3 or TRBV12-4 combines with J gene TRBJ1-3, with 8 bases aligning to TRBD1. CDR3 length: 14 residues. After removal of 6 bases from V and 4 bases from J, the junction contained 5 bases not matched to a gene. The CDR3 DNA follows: TGTGCCAGCAGCCGGACAGGGAACGGAAACACCATATATTTT. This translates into CASSRTGNGNTIYF.

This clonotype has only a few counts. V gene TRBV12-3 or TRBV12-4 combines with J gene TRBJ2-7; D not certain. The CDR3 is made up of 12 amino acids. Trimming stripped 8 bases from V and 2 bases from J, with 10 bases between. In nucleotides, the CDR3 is TGTGCCAGCGGCATCAGAGCCTACGAGCAGTACTTC. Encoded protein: CASGIRAYEQYF.

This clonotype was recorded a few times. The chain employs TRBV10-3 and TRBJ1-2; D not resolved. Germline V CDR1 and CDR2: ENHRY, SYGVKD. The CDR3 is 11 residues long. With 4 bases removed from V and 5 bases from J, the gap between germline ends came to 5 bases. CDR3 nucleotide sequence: TGTGCCATCAGTGTCTCATATGGCTACACCTTC. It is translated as CAISVSYGYTF.

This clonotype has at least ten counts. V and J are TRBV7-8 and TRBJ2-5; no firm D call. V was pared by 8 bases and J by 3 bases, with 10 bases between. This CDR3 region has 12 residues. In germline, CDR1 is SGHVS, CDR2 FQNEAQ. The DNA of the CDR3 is TGTGCCAGCGCTCAGGCTAAAGAGACCCAGTACTTC. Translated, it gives CASAQAKETQYF.

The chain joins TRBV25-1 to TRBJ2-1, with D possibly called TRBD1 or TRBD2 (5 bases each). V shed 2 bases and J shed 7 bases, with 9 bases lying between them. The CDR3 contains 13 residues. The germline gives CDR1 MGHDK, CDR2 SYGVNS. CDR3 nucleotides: TGTGCCAGCAGTGAAGCCGGGGCGAATGAGCAGTTCTTC. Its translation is CASSEAGANEQFF.

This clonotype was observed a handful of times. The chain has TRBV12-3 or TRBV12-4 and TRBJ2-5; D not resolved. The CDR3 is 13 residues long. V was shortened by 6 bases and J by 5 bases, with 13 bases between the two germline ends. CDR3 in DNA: TGTGCCAGCAGCACTAACAAAGATGAGACCCAGTACTTC. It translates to CASSTNKDETQYF.

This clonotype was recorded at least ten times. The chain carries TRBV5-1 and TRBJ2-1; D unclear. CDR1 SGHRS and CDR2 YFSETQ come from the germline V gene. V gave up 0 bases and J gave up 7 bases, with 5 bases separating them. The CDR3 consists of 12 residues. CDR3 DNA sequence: TGCGCCAGCAGCTTGGTTAGGAATGAGCAGTTCTTC. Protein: CASSLVRNEQFF.

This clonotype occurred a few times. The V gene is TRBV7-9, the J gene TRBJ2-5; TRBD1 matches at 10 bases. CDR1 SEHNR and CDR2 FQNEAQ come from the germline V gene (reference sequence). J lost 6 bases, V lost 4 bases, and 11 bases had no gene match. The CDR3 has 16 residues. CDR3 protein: CASSSTGTGVVKTQYF. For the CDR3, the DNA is TGTGCCAGCAGCTCTACCGGGACAGGGGTTGTGAAGACCCAGTACTTC. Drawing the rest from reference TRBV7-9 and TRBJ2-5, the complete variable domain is DTGVSQNPRHKITKRGQNVTFRCDPISEHNRLYWYRQTLGQGPEFLTYFQNEAQLEKSRLLSDRFSAERPKGSFSTLEIQRTEQGDSAMYLCASSSTGTGVVKTQYFGPGTRLLVL.

CDR3: CATSDFQVNTGELFF. The CDR3 nucleotides are TGTGCCACCAGTGATTTTCAAGTAAACACCGGGGAGCTGTTTTTT. V and J are TRBV24-1 and TRBJ2-2; no clear D. Germline V lookup: CDR1 KGHDR, CDR2 SFDVKD. The CDR3 has 15 residues. With 1 base removed from V and 2 bases from J, the gap between germline ends came to 7 bases.

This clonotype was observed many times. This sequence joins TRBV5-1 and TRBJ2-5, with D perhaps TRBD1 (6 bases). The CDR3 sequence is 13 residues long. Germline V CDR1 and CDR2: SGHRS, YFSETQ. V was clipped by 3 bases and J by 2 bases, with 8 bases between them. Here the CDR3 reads CASSYRVQETQYF. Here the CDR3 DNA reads TGCGCCAGCAGCTACAGGGTGCAAGAGACCCAGTACTTC.

The CDR3 protein is CASSQQGQEGEQFF. CDR3 nucleotide sequence: TGTGCCAGCAGCCAACAGGGACAGGAGGGTGAGCAGTTCTTC. This sequence joins TRBV4-2 and TRBJ2-1; 8 bases are shared with TRBD1. Unmatched junction bases numbered 6, after V lost 2 bases and J lost 9 bases. The CDR3 consists of 14 residues. The germline V gene encodes CDR1 LGHNA and CDR2 YNFKEQ.

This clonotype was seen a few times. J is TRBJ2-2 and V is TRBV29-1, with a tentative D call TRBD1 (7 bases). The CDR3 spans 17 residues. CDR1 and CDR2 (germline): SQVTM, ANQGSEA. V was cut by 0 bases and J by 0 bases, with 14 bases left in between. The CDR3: CSVEEGGQVPNTGELFF. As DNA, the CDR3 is TGCAGCGTTGAAGAGGGAGGACAGGTGCCGAACACCGGGGAGCTGTTTTTT.

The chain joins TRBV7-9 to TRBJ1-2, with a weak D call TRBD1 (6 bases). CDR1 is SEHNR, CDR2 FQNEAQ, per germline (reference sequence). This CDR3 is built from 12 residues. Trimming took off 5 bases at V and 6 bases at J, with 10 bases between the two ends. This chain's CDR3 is CASSINRDGYTF. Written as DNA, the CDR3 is TGTGCCAGCAGCATCAACAGGGATGGCTACACCTTC. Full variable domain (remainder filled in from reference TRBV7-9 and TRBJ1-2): DTGVSQNPRHKITKRGQNVTFRCDPISEHNRLYWYRQTLGQGPEFLTYFQNEAQLEKSRLLSDRFSAERPKGSFSTLEIQRTEQGDSAMYLCASSINRDGYTFGSGTRLTVV.

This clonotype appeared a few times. The CDR3 loop is CASSESKGGYQPQHF. CDR3 DNA sequence: TGTGCCAGCAGTGAGTCCAAGGGCGGGTATCAGCCCCAGCATTTT. The rearrangement uses TRBV25-1 and TRBJ1-5; D uncertain. Germline CDR1 MGHDK, CDR2 SYGVNS. CDR3 length equals 15 residues. V lost 3 bases to trimming and J lost 5 bases, with 14 bases between them.

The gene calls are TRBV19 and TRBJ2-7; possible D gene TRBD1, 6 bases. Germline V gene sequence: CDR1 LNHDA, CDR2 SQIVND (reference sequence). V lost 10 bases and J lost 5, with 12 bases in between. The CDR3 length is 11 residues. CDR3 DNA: TGTGCCACGATCCAGGGGAACGAGCAGTACTTC. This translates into CATIQGNEQYF.